The entry that follows covers one T cell receptor beta chain sequence. This entry belongs to a study of blood T cell repertoires in COVID-19. Study context: Samples of COVID-19 (acute and convalescent) were obtained from the United States, Italy and Spain.

Participants were aged about 18 to 90 years, lived in 24 US areas, and enrolled virtually. Participants' reported clinical history set cohort assignment. Between the trimmed V and J ends, which lost 2 bases and 9 bases, there was a span of 23 bases. CDR1 and CDR2 from the germline V gene are LGHNT and FRNRAP. The CDR3 extends over 17 amino acids. Per the study methods: Amplification with reference gene primers provided the estimates of nucleated cell counts. Profiled with immunoSEQ multiplex PCR; TCRdb holds only in-frame clones, not every one. Clone size and V and J calls were adopted from that table, with D and trimming inferred from the DNA. The data hold 200,000 to 250,000 clones, with approximately 84% observed a single time.

The specimen was PBMCs or T cells enriched from blood (not recorded which). The chain combines TRBV12-5 with TRBJ2-1; D possibly corresponds to TRBD2 (6 bases). This receptor was taken from a man between 60 and 70 years old who had recovered from COVID-19. This CDR3 is CASGLSHTGVSSGEQFF. Here the CDR3 DNA reads TGTGCTAGTGGTTTGTCACATACGGGGGTTTCAAGCGGTGAGCAGTTCTTC.